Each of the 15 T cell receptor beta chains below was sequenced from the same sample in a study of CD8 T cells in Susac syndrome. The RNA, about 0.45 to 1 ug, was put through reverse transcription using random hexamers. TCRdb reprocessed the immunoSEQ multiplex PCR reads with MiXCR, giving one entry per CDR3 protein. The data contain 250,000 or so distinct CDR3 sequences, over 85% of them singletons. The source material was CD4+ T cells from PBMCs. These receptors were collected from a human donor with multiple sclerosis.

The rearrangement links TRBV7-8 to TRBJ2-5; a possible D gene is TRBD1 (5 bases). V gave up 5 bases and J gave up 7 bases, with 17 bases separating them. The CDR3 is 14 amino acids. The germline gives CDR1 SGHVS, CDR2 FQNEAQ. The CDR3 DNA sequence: TGTGCCAGCAGCACCAGGGTGGAGTTGGGGACCCAGTACTTC. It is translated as CASSTRVELGTQYF.

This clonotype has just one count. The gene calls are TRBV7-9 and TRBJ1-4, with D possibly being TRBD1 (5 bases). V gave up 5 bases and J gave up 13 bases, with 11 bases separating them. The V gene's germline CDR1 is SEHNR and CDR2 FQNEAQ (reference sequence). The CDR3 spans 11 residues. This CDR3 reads CASSLREGLFF. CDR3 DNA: TGTGCCAGCAGCCTCAGGGAGGGACTGTTTTTT.

The CDR3, as DNA: TGTGCTAGTGGTTTGGGACTAGCGGGGGGCCAAGAGACCCAGTACTTC. It encodes CASGLGLAGGQETQYF. The J gene is TRBJ2-5, the V gene TRBV12-5; the match to TRBD2 covers 13 bases. V dropped 1 base and J dropped 1; count of bases not matched to a gene: 0. From germline, CDR1 is LGHNT and CDR2 FRNRAP. The CDR3 contains 16 residues.

The CDR3 coding sequence is TGTGCCACCAGGAGGGGGGCCAACGAAAAACTGTTTTTT. It is translated as CATRRGANEKLFF. The J gene is TRBJ1-4, the V gene TRBV6-5, with D maybe TRBD1 (6 bases). The CDR3 runs 13 residues. The V and J ends lost 10 bases and 8 bases respectively, with 17 bases between them. Germline-derived CDR1 and CDR2 are MNHEY and SVGAGI.

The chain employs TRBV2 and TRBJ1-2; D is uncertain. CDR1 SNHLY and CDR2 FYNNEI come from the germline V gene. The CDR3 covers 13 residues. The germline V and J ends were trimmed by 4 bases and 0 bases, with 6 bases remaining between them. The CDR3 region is CASSGRSNYGYTF. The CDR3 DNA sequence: TGTGCCAGCAGTGGACGATCTAACTATGGCTACACCTTC. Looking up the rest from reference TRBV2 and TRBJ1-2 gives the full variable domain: EPEVTQTPSHQVTQMGQEVILRCVPISNHLYFYWYRQILGQKVEFLVSFYNNEISEKSEIFDDQFSVERPDGSNFTLKIRSTKLEDSAMYFCASSGRSNYGYTFGSGTRLTVV.

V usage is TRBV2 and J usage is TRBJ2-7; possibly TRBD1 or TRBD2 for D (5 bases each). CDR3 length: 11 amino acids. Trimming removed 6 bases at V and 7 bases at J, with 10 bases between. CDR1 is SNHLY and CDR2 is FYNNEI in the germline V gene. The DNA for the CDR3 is TGTGCCAGCAGGCAGGGAGAGGAGCAGTACGTC. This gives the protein CASRQGEEQYV.

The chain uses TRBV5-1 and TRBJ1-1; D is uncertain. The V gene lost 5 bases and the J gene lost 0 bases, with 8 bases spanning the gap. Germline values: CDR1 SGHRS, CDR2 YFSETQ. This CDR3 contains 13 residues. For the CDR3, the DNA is TGCGCCAGCAGATGGTGGCTGAACACTGAAGCTTTCTTT. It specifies CASRWWLNTEAFF.

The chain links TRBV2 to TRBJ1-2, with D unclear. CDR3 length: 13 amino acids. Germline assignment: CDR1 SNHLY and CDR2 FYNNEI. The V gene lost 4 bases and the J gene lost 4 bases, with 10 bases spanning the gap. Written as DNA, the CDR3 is TGTGCCAGCAGTGTTAATATCGGCTATGGCTACACCTTC. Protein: CASSVNIGYGYTF.

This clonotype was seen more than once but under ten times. The CDR3 nucleotides read TGTGCCAGCAGCTTAAGGGGGGACGAGCAGTACGTC. It specifies CASSLRGDEQYV. The genes are TRBV13 and TRBJ2-7, with D possibly called TRBD1 or TRBD2 (6 bases each). The CDR3 runs 12 residues. The V end was cut by 2 bases, the J end by 5 bases, with 7 bases between. Germline V CDR1 and CDR2: PRHDT, FYEKMQ (reference sequence).

The DNA of the CDR3 is TGTGCCAGCAGCCACCCCAGGGGAACAGCTTTCTTT. This translates into CASSHPRGTAFF. The V gene is TRBV3-1, the J gene TRBJ1-1, with D possibly matching TRBD1 (6 bases). This CDR3 is 12 amino acids long. Germline CDR1 reads LGHDT; CDR2 reads YNNKEL (reference sequence). V was shortened by 3 bases and J by 10 bases, with 12 bases between the two germline ends.

The CDR3 region has the DNA TGCGCCAGCAGCTTCAACCGAGGGGCCGGGGAGCTGTTTTTT. Its protein is CASSFNRGAGELFF. V and J are TRBV5-1 and TRBJ2-2, with D perhaps being TRBD1 or TRBD2 (5 bases each). From germline, CDR1 is SGHRS and CDR2 YFSETQ. V lost 2 bases to trimming and J lost 6 bases, with 11 bases between them. The CDR3 covers 14 residues.

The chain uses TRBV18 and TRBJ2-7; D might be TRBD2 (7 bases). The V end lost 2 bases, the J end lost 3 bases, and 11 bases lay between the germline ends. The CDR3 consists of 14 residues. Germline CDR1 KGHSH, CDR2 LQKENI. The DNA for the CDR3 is TGTGCCAGCTCACCAGGGGGGGCCGTCTACGAGCAGTACTTC. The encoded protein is CASSPGGAVYEQYF.

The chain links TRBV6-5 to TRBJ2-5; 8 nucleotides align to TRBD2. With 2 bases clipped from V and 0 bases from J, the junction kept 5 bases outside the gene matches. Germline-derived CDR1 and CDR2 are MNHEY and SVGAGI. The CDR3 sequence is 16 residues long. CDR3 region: CASSYVGGGNQETQYF. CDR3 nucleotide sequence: TGTGCCAGCAGTTACGTCGGCGGGGGGAACCAAGAGACCCAGTACTTC.

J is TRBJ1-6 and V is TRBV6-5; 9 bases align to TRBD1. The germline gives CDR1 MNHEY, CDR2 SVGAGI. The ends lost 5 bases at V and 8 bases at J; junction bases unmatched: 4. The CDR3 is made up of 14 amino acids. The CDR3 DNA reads TGTGCCAGCAGTCAGGACAGGGGTCATTCACCCCTCCACTTT. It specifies CASSQDRGHSPLHF.

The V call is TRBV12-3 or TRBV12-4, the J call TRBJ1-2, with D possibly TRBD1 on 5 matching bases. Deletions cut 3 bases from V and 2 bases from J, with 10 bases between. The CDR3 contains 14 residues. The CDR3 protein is CASSFNGGNYGYTF. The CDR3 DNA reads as TGTGCCAGCAGTTTTAACGGGGGGAACTATGGCTACACCTTC.